Below are 29 T cell receptor beta chains sequenced from a single sample in a study of blood T cell repertoires in COVID-19. Profiled with immunoSEQ multiplex PCR; TCRdb holds only in-frame clones, not every one. The data contain around 290,000 clones, 80% to 90% of them singletons. Sequencing used peripheral blood. Receptor source: a woman aged 45 to 65 who had recovered from COVID-19.

The J gene is TRBJ1-1, the V gene TRBV29-1; TRBD1 matches 7 bases. This CDR3 is built from 13 residues. The germline CDR1 and CDR2 sequences are SQVTM and ANQGSEA. Unmatched junction bases numbered 7, after V lost 5 bases and J lost 4 bases. This CDR3 reads CSVQTGRGTEAFF. CDR3 sequence (DNA): TGCAGCGTTCAGACAGGGCGGGGCACTGAAGCTTTCTTT.

The rearrangement joins TRBV6-4 to TRBJ2-3; 7 positions agree with TRBD2. Germline loops: CDR1 MRHNA, CDR2 SNTAGT. The V gene end was trimmed by 2 bases and the J gene end by 2 bases; junction bases not matched to a gene: 1. The CDR3 loop spans 14 amino acids. CDR3 sequence (DNA): TGTGCCAGCAGTGACGGGAGGGCCACAGATACGCAGTATTTT. Residues: CASSDGRATDTQYF.

The rearrangement joins TRBV11-2 to TRBJ1-2; TRBD1 matches 11 bases. In germline, CDR1 is SGHAT, CDR2 FQNNGV. This CDR3 has 16 amino acids. V shed 8 bases and J 3 bases; nucleotides not matched to a gene: 11. The CDR3 reads CASRSVGTGGYYGYTF. CDR3 DNA: TGTGCCAGCCGGTCCGTGGGGACAGGGGGATACTATGGCTACACCTTC.

The chain combines TRBV4-1 with TRBJ1-1; 7 bases are shared with TRBD1. The CDR3 is made up of 14 amino acids. Germline values: CDR1 MGHRA, CDR2 YSYEKL. After removal of 5 bases from V and 0 bases from J, the junction contained 3 bases not matched to a gene. The CDR3: CASSYTGVNTEAFF. The CDR3 DNA reads TGCGCCAGCAGCTATACAGGGGTGAACACTGAAGCTTTCTTT.

In regard to this clone: Other DNA sequences in the sample encode the same CDR3. This chain links TRBV30 with TRBJ2-1, with no clear D. Between the trimmed V and J ends, which lost 0 bases and 0 bases, there was a span of 9 bases. CDR3 length: 15 residues. Germline V gives CDR1 GTSNPN, CDR2 SVGIG (reference sequence). The CDR3 loop reads CAWSVKRSSYNEQFF. The CDR3 bases are TGTGCCTGGAGTGTGAAGCGTTCCTCCTACAATGAGCAGTTCTTC. The full variable domain, with the rest looked up from reference TRBV30 and TRBJ2-1, is SQTIHQWPATLVQPVGSPLSLECTVEGTSNPNLYWYRQAAGRGLQLLFYSVGIGQISSEVPQNLSASRPQDRQFILSSKKLLLSDSGFYLCAWSVKRSSYNEQFFGPGTRLTVL.

The V gene is TRBV15, the J gene TRBJ1-2; D gene ambiguous. V was shortened by 6 bases and J by 1 base, with 9 bases between the two germline ends. The CDR3 has 13 residues. Germline-derived CDR1 and CDR2 are LNHNV and YYDKDF (reference sequence). CDR3 in amino acids: CATSPDINYGYTF. The CDR3 nucleotides read TGTGCCACCAGTCCTGACATTAACTATGGCTACACCTTC. Full variable domain (remainder filled in from reference TRBV15 and TRBJ1-2): DAMVIQNPRYQVTQFGKPVTLSCSQTLNHNVMYWYQQKSSQAPKLLFHYYDKDFNNEADTPDNFQSRRPNTSFCFLDIRSPGLGDTAMYLCATSPDINYGYTFGSGTRLTVV.

The chain links TRBV5-4 to TRBJ2-3; TRBD1 agrees at 7 bases. The V gene's germline CDR1 is SGHNT and CDR2 YYREEE (reference sequence). The CDR3 contains 15 residues. After removal of 2 bases from V and 4 bases from J, the junction contained 7 bases not matched to a gene. The CDR3 spells CASSFRDRRSDTQYF. CDR3 sequence (DNA): TGTGCCAGCAGCTTCCGGGACAGACGGTCAGATACGCAGTATTTT.

This chain links TRBV6-1 with TRBJ2-7, with D perhaps matching TRBD1 (6 bases). The CDR3 runs 15 residues. The V end lost 2 bases, the J end lost 4 bases, and 15 bases lay between the germline ends. Germline CDR1 is MNHNS and CDR2 is SASEGT. For the CDR3, the DNA is TGTGCCAGCAGTGAATTGGACAGAAGGGGGTACGAGCAGTACTTC. Residues: CASSELDRRGYEQYF.

The chain employs TRBV6-6 and TRBJ2-2, with D tentatively TRBD1 (6 bases). V was cut by 4 bases and J by 1 base, with 7 bases left in between. The V gene's germline CDR1 is MNHNY and CDR2 SVGAGI (reference sequence). The CDR3 spans 14 residues. CDR3 DNA sequence: TGTGCCAGCAGTTTAGGGGGGAACACCGGGGAGCTGTTTTTT. It translates to CASSLGGNTGELFF.

V gene TRBV19 combines with J gene TRBJ2-7; the D gene is possibly TRBD2 (7 bases). This CDR3 contains 15 residues. V lost 2 bases and J lost 5, with 16 bases in between. Germline values: CDR1 LNHDA, CDR2 SQIVND (reference sequence). This chain's CDR3 is CASSIKGGFLHEQYF. For the CDR3, the DNA is TGTGCCAGTAGTATAAAGGGGGGGTTTCTCCACGAGCAGTACTTC.

Only one count was recorded for this clone. The CDR3 sequence: CASTRTSGSFNEQFF. As DNA, the CDR3 is TGTGCCAGCACCCGGACTAGCGGGAGTTTCAATGAGCAGTTCTTC. The chain recombines TRBV3-1 (or the pseudogene TRBV3-2) with TRBJ2-1; 13 nucleotides agree with TRBD2. The CDR3 sequence is 15 residues long. Trimming at V came to 7 bases and at J to 6 bases, leaving 6 bases not matched to a gene. CDR1 and CDR2 (germline): LGHDT, YNNKEL (reference sequence).

The chain couples TRBV7-9 to TRBJ2-1; D is perhaps TRBD1 (6 bases). Germline V CDR1 and CDR2: SEHNR, FQNEAQ (reference sequence). CDR3 length equals 13 residues. Trimming removed 4 bases from V and 13 bases from J, with 17 bases in between. CDR3: CASSSGNRVGQFF. DNA of the CDR3: TGTGCCAGCAGCTCCGGCAACAGGGTAGGCCAGTTCTTC.

V gene TRBV7-6 combines with J gene TRBJ2-7; 8 bases map to TRBD1. The V and J ends lost 3 bases and 0 bases, in that order; junction bases with no gene match: 4. The CDR3 runs 15 residues. Germline V gene data show CDR1 as SGHVS and CDR2 as FNYEAQ. Here the CDR3 DNA reads TGTGCCAGCAGCTTGAACAGGGGGTCCTCCTACGAGCAGTACTTC. It codes for CASSLNRGSSYEQYF.

The chain recombines TRBV9 with TRBJ1-6; D not resolved. This CDR3 contains 15 residues. V lost 3 bases and J 0 bases, leaving 7 bases between the germline ends. The germline V gene has CDR1 SGDLS and CDR2 YYNGEE. This chain's CDR3 is CASSDRGSYNSPLHF. CDR3 DNA sequence: TGTGCCAGCAGCGATCGCGGCTCCTATAATTCACCCCTCCACTTT.

CDR3 bases: TGTGCCAGCAGTTATAGTGACGGGTCGCCCCAGCATTTT. It codes for CASSYSDGSPQHF. The V call is TRBV12-3 or TRBV12-4, the J call TRBJ1-5; the D is unclear. The CDR3 sequence is 13 residues long. The V gene lost 4 bases and the J gene lost 9 bases, with 13 bases spanning the gap.

This sequence joins TRBV19 and TRBJ2-2, with 9 bases that match TRBD1. V lost 5 bases to trimming and J lost 5 bases; unmatched junction nucleotides: 18. Germline assignment: CDR1 LNHDA and CDR2 SQIVND (reference sequence). The CDR3 consists of 19 residues. The CDR3 here is CASSRKRTGGVRDTGELFF. The DNA for the CDR3 is TGTGCCAGTAGTCGAAAGAGAACAGGGGGCGTCAGGGATACCGGGGAGCTGTTTTTT. The full variable domain, rest sourced from reference TRBV19 and TRBJ2-2, is DGGITQSPKYLFRKEGQNVTLSCEQNLNHDAMYWYRQDPGQGLRLIYYSQIVNDFQKGDIAEGYSVSREKKESFPLTVTSAQKNPTAFYLCASSRKRTGGVRDTGELFFGEGSRLTVL.

V and J are TRBV9 and TRBJ1-2; the match to TRBD1 covers 8 bases. V trimming: 0 bases; J trimming: 6 bases; junction bases outside the gene matches: 4. The CDR3 extends over 14 amino acids. The germline V gene has CDR1 SGDLS and CDR2 YYNGEE. The CDR3 is CASSVVQGADGYTF. In DNA form, the CDR3 reads TGTGCCAGCAGCGTAGTTCAGGGGGCTGATGGCTACACCTTC.

The gene calls are TRBV7-2 and TRBJ2-5, with 11 bases fitting TRBD2. Germline V gives CDR1 SGHTA, CDR2 FQGNSA. The V and J ends lost 1 base and 5 bases, in that order; junction bases with no gene match: 3. This CDR3 is 15 amino acids long. The chain's CDR3 is CASSLGSSGGETQYF. As DNA, the CDR3 is TGTGCCAGCAGCTTAGGTTCTAGCGGGGGGGAGACCCAGTACTTC.

The V call is TRBV3-1 (or the pseudogene TRBV3-2), the J call TRBJ2-7, with a weak D call TRBD2 (6 bases). The V end was cut by 4 bases, the J end by 1 base, with 14 bases between. The CDR3 is 15 residues long. CDR1 LGHDT and CDR2 YNNKEL come from the germline V gene (reference sequence). The CDR3 loop reads CASSRLGDWSYEQYF. CDR3 sequence (DNA): TGTGCCAGCAGCCGTCTGGGGGACTGGTCCTACGAGCAGTACTTC.

V is TRBV18 and J is TRBJ2-7; TRBD1 agrees at 8 bases. The CDR3 contains 14 residues. The V gene end was trimmed by 5 bases and the J gene end by 5 bases; junction bases not matched to a gene: 8. Germline V gene data show CDR1 as KGHSH and CDR2 as LQKENI. The CDR3, as DNA: TGTGCCAGCTCAACAACCGGGACAGGAAACGAGCAGTACTTC. Translated, it gives CASSTTGTGNEQYF.

The chain couples TRBV6-5 to TRBJ1-5; D remains unclear. Deletions cut 6 bases from V and 2 bases from J, with 5 bases between. The CDR3 totals 12 residues. Germline V gives CDR1 MNHEY, CDR2 SVGAGI. CDR3: CASSQGNQPQHF. CDR3 DNA: TGTGCCAGCAGCCAGGGCAATCAGCCCCAGCATTTT.

The chain couples TRBV19 to TRBJ1-2; perhaps TRBD1 as D (5 bases). V lost 3 bases and J 2 bases, leaving 7 bases between the germline ends. This CDR3 is built from 13 residues. The germline V gene has CDR1 LNHDA and CDR2 SQIVND (reference sequence). CDR3 bases: TGTGCCAGTAGTATCCAGGGAAACTATGGCTACACCTTC. This encodes CASSIQGNYGYTF. Full variable domain (rest looked up from reference TRBV19 and TRBJ1-2): DGGITQSPKYLFRKEGQNVTLSCEQNLNHDAMYWYRQDPGQGLRLIYYSQIVNDFQKGDIAEGYSVSREKKESFPLTVTSAQKNPTAFYLCASSIQGNYGYTFGSGTRLTVV.

This clone was observed a single time. The V gene is TRBV5-6, the J gene TRBJ1-4, with a possible D match to TRBD1 (6 bases). The CDR3 spans 16 residues. With 2 bases removed from V and 6 bases from J, the gap between germline ends came to 17 bases. Germline lookup yields CDR1 SGHDT and CDR2 YYEEEE. The CDR3 sequence is CASSFATGGAHEKLFF. For the CDR3, the DNA is TGTGCCAGCAGCTTTGCGACGGGGGGCGCGCATGAAAAACTGTTTTTT.

The V and J genes are TRBV7-9 and TRBJ2-3, with 7 bases fitting TRBD2. This CDR3 is built from 14 residues. CDR1 and CDR2 (germline): SEHNR, FQNEAQ (reference sequence). Trimming took 5 bases from V and 4 from J; bases not matched to a gene: 6. Here the CDR3 DNA reads TGTGCCAGCAGCAAGCGGGGAGGGGCAGATACGCAGTATTTT. Translation gives CASSKRGGADTQYF. Variable domain in full (rest from reference TRBV7-9 and TRBJ2-3): DTGVSQNPRHKITKRGQNVTFRCDPISEHNRLYWYRQTLGQGPEFLTYFQNEAQLEKSRLLSDRFSAERPKGSFSTLEIQRTEQGDSAMYLCASSKRGGADTQYFGPGTRLTVL.

J is TRBJ1-5 and V is TRBV2; TRBD1 matches 9 bases. Trimming at V came to 7 bases and at J to 3 bases, leaving 7 bases not matched to a gene. This CDR3 region has 15 residues. CDR1 and CDR2 (germline): SNHLY, FYNNEI. The CDR3 spells CASNYDRGNNQPQHF. In nucleotides, the CDR3 is TGTGCCAGCAATTATGACAGGGGGAACAATCAGCCCCAGCATTTT.

The chain carries TRBV28 and TRBJ1-5; D might be TRBD1 (5 bases). CDR3 length: 16 amino acids. Looked up from germline, CDR1 is MDHEN and CDR2 is SYDVKM. Trimming left V 2 bases short and J 4 bases short, with 15 bases between. The CDR3 nucleotides read TGTGCCAGCAGTTTAGGATGGCGGAGGGGTAATCAGCCCCAGCATTTT. Its protein is CASSLGWRRGNQPQHF. Variable domain in full (rest from reference TRBV28 and TRBJ1-5): DVKVTQSSRYLVKRTGEKVFLECVQDMDHENMFWYRQDPGLGLRLIYFSYDVKMKEKGDIPEGYSVSREKKERFSLILESASTNQTSMYLCASSLGWRRGNQPQHFGDGTRLSIL.

This clone was observed once. The chain joins TRBV28 to TRBJ2-7; a weak D match, TRBD1 (5 bases). CDR3 size: 12 residues. Germline V gene data show CDR1 as MDHEN and CDR2 as SYDVKM. V dropped 9 bases and J dropped 3 bases, with 12 bases sitting between them. In nucleotides, the CDR3 is TGTGCCAGTTCCCCGACAGACTACGAGCAGTACTTC. Translation gives CASSPTDYEQYF.

V gene TRBV2 combines with J gene TRBJ1-2, with unresolved D. V was clipped by 8 bases and J by 7 bases, with 20 bases between them. The CDR3 has 14 residues. The germline V gene has CDR1 SNHLY and CDR2 FYNNEI. In nucleotides, the CDR3 is TGTGCCAGCGGGTTCTCCGACCTTACTAGTGGCTACACCTTC. It encodes CASGFSDLTSGYTF.

The chain couples TRBV7-2 to TRBJ2-7, with 9 bases fitting TRBD1. This CDR3 is built from 14 residues. V lost 2 bases, J lost 5 bases, and 4 bases stayed unmatched. Germline V gene lookup returns CDR1 SGHTA and CDR2 FQGNSA. CDR3 bases: TGTGCCAGCAGCTTAAGGGACAGGGTAGACGAGCAGTACTTC. Its translation: CASSLRDRVDEQYF.